The sample holds many counts of the clone carrying this T cell receptor beta chain. The record originates from a study of blood T cell repertoires in COVID-19. For the study at large: Specimens from acute and convalescent COVID-19 originated in the United States, Italy and Spain. In each case, the material was cDNA or gDNA derived from T cells, B-cell-depleted T cells, or PBMCs.

TCRdb's copy holds only in-frame clones and misses some; the assay was immunoSEQ multiplex PCR. Among some 250,000 clones listed, about four fifths were seen once. CDR1 is LGHNT, CDR2 FRNRAP, per germline. Deletions cut 3 bases from V and 2 bases from J, with 11 bases between. This CDR3 has 14 residues. The receptor's source is a man aged 35 to 55 with active or convalescent COVID-19. The sequenced sample consisted of peripheral blood. The chain couples TRBV12-5 to TRBJ2-7; D is unclear. The CDR3 DNA reads as TGTGCTAGTGGTTTAGGCGGCGTAACCTACGAGCAGTACTTC. It yields the protein CASGLGGVTYEQYF.